This TCR beta chain was captured in a study of blood T cell repertoires in COVID-19. In the original analysis: How many nucleated cells were present was estimated from reference gene primer amplification. TCRdb's table, derived via immunoSEQ multiplex PCR, lists solely in-frame clones and lacks some. V and J calls and clone size are given by that table; D and trimming were obtained from the DNA. The table includes about 180,000 clones, 80% to 90% detected once. The CDR3 consists of 17 residues. V was cut by 5 bases and J by 3 bases, with 19 bases left in between. Germline V gene sequence: CDR1 SEHNR, CDR2 FQNEAQ (reference sequence).

The chain joins TRBV7-9 to TRBJ2-2; D might be TRBD1 (6 bases). The clonotype comes from a man in his late teens or twenties who had recovered from COVID-19. Sequencing was carried out using peripheral blood. The CDR3 sequence is CASSPFYHHRDTGELFF. CDR3 bases: TGTGCCAGCAGCCCGTTTTACCACCACAGGGACACCGGGGAGCTGTTTTTT.